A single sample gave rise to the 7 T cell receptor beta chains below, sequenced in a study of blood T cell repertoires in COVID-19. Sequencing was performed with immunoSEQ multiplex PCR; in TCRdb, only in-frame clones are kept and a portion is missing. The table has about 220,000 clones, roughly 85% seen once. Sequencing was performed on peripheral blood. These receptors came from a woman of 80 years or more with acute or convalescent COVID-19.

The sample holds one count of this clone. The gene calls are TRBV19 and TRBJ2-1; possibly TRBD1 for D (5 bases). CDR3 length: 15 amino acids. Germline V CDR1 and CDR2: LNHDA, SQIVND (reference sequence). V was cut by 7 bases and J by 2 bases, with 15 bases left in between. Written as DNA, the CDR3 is TGTGCCAGTATTTCACCAGACAGTACCTACAATGAGCAGTTCTTC. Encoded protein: CASISPDSTYNEQFF.

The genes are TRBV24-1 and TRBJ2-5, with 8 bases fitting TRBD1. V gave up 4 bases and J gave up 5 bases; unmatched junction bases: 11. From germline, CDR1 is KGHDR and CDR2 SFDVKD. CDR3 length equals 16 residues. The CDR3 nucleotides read TGTGCCACCAGTGACTCGGGGACAGGTTCGTGGGAGACCCAGTACTTC. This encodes CATSDSGTGSWETQYF.

CDR3 protein: CASTLYSNEQFF. The CDR3, as DNA: TGTGCCAGCACTCTTTACTCTAATGAGCAGTTCTTC. V and J are TRBV28 and TRBJ2-1; no firm D call. This CDR3 comprises 12 residues. CDR1 is MDHEN, CDR2 SYDVKM, per germline. The V and J ends lost 7 bases and 7 bases respectively, with 11 bases between them.

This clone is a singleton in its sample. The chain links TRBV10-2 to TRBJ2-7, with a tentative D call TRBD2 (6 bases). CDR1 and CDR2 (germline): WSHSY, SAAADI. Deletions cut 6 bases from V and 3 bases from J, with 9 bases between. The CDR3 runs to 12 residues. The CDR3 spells CASRGGGYEQYF. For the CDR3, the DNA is TGCGCCAGCAGGGGAGGTGGCTACGAGCAGTACTTC.

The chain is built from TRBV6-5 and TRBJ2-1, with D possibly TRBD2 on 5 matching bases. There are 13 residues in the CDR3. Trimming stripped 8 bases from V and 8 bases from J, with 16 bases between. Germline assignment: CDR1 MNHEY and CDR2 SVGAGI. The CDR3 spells CASGRRVGDEQFF. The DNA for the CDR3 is TGTGCCAGCGGGAGAAGGGTGGGTGATGAGCAGTTCTTC.

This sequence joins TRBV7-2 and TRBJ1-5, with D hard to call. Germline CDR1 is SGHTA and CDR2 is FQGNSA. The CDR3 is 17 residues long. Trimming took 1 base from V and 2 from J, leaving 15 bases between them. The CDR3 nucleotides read TGTGCCAGCAGCTTAGAAGGTCCCGCGGAGGGCAATCAGCCCCAGCATTTT. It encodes CASSLEGPAEGNQPQHF.

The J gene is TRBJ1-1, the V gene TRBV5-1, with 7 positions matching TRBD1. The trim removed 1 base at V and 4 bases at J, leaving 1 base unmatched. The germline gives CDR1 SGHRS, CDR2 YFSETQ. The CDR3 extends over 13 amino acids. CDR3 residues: CASSLPGGTEAFF. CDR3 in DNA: TGCGCCAGCAGCTTGCCAGGGGGCACTGAAGCTTTCTTT. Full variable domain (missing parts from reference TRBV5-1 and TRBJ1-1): KAGVTQTPRYLIKTRGQQVTLSCSPISGHRSVSWYQQTPGQGLQFLFEYFSETQRNKGNFPGRFSGRQFSNSRSEMNVSTLELGDSALYLCASSLPGGTEAFFGQGTRLTVV.